A single count supports the clone carrying this TCR beta chain. Its specificity is unknown. In the same sample, other DNA sequences code for this CDR3. Using immunoSEQ multiplex PCR, the repertoire was profiled, and TCRdb retains in-frame clones only, with some absent. The top ten clones hold about 0.41% of a sample with approximately 13,000 clones, 60% to 80% of them seen once. This entry belongs to a study of follicular helper T cells after annual influenza vaccination. The CDR3 extends over 12 amino acids. With 3 bases removed from V and 0 bases from J, the gap between germline ends came to 1 base. The germline gives CDR1 SGHTA, CDR2 FQGNSA. The time point: 2014-2015 season, pre-vaccination. Study results and limitations: Each annual vaccination recalled recurring oligoclonal ICOS+CD38+ cTfh clonotypes.

The chain couples TRBV7-2 to TRBJ2-3, with no clear D. This TCR derives from an adult who received the influenza vaccine. Specimen: CXCR5- memory CD4+ T cells sorted from blood, collected on the day of influenza vaccination. CDR3 in amino acids: CASSFSTDTQYF. As DNA, the CDR3 is TGTGCCAGCAGCTTTAGCACAGATACGCAGTATTTT.